This is a list of T cell receptor beta chains from one sample in a study of blood T cell repertoires in COVID-19. Here immunoSEQ multiplex PCR was the method, and the copy in TCRdb shows in-frame clones only, minus some. The table lists 250,000 to 350,000 clones, roughly 87% of them singletons. Specimen: peripheral blood. The receptors come from a man between 18 and 29 years old with active or convalescent COVID-19. The conserved cysteine and the conserved F or W are not part of the CDR3 here.

TRBJ2-7	12	TRBV7-2	ASSPSGSSYEQY
TRBJ2-7	11	TRBV11-2	ASSSLEGYEQY
TRBJ2-1	14	TRBV10-3	AISESVAGEGNEQF
TRBJ1-5	12	TRBV6-1	ASSEIAGNQPQH
TRBJ1-5	15	TRBV6-6	ASSLNRDRNSNQPQH
TRBJ2-7	14	TRBV15	ATSREPRSGSYEQY
TRBJ2-7	13	TRBV28	ASSLPGGRRKEQY
TRBJ1-1	12	TRBV6-6	ASTPTGMNTEAF
TRBJ1-1	10	TRBV2	ASRAGLAEAF
TRBJ2-7	16	TRBV6-2/TRBV6-3	ASSYQRGGAGGYDEQY
TRBJ2-7	13	TRBV9	ASSEGIGLTYEQY
TRBJ1-6	10	TRBV5-4	ASSLADSPLH
TRBJ2-3	14	TRBV19	ASTLSGTSGTDTQY
TRBJ1-1	12	TRBV19	ASSSGQGRAEAF
TRBJ2-3	12	TRBV14	ASSLLANTDTQY
TRBJ1-4	14	TRBV7-9	ASSLKTQGLGEKLF
TRBJ1-6	9	TRBV20-1	SAGRNSPLH
TRBJ2-7	12	TRBV11-2	ASSLGGRVYEQY
TRBJ2-1	14	TRBV11-2	ASSLDGLAGINEQF
TRBJ2-2	15	TRBV21-1	ASSHLVSGERTGELF
TRBJ2-7	11	TRBV5-6	ASSLWGKYEQY
TRBJ2-7	11	TRBV14	ASSQVGTYEQY